Listed below are T cell receptor beta chains from one sample, sequenced in a study of T cells after yellow fever vaccination. TCRdb reprocessed the 5' RACE reads with MiXCR, giving one entry per CDR3 protein. The sample lists 120,000 to 150,000 distinct CDR3 sequences; approximately 7.7% were seen once. This sample comprised CD4+ T cells sorted from PBMCs, obtained 5 days after the yellow fever booster vaccination. The receptors derive from a man aged 25 to 40 who received the YFV17D yellow fever vaccine. The CDR3 runs from the conserved cysteine through the conserved F or W. A D gene is named only where the DNA matches it firmly. Size is omitted from some rows. Given values are once, few, many or a class for expanded clones.

TGTGCCAGCAGCCTCGGGACAGGGGGATCTGGGGCCAACGTCCTGACTTTC | CASSLGTGGSGANVLTF | many | TRBV4-2 | TRBD1 | TRBJ2-6
TGTGCCTGGAGCCGTATGAACACTGAAGCTTTCTTT | CAWSRMNTEAFF | many | TRBV30 | . | TRBJ1-1
TGTGCCATCAGTTCCCGGGACAACACCGGGGAGCTGTTTTTT | CAISSRDNTGELFF | many | TRBV10-3 | . | TRBJ2-2
TGTGCCAGCAGCCAATTCAGCGGGTCCTACAATGAGCAGTTCTTC | CASSQFSGSYNEQFF | many | TRBV3-1 | . | TRBJ2-1
TGTGCCAGCTCACCATCGGTGGGAGCGGTGACCGGGGAGCTGTTTTTT | CASSPSVGAVTGELFF | many | TRBV18 | . | TRBJ2-2
TGTGCCAGCAGCCCCGCCCGGGACTTAGGTCAGTTCTTC | CASSPARDLGQFF | many | TRBV7-2 | . | TRBJ2-1
TGCAGTGCTAGAGTCCAGGGATATAATGAAAAACTGTTTTTT | CSARVQGYNEKLFF | many | TRBV20-1 | . | TRBJ1-4
TGTGCCAGCAGCTTAGCGCCAGCGGCCACATACAATGAGCAGTTCTTC | CASSLAPAATYNEQFF | many | TRBV7-2 | . | TRBJ2-1
TGCAGTGCTAGAGTAGTATACAAAAACACTGAAGCTTTCTTT | CSARVVYKNTEAFF | many | TRBV20-1 | . | TRBJ1-1
TGTGCCAGCAGCTCAAGAGGGACAGTTTACAATGAGCAGTTCTTC | CASSSRGTVYNEQFF | many | TRBV7-8 | TRBD1 | TRBJ2-1
TGCGCCAGCAGCTTGCCTAGCGGGGGCACAGATACGCAGTATTTT | CASSLPSGGTDTQYF | many | TRBV5-1 | TRBD2 | TRBJ2-3
TGTGCCACCAGCAGGGACAGGGGTGCCGAGCAGTACTTC | CATSRDRGAEQYF | many | TRBV15 | TRBD1 | TRBJ2-7
TGCAGTGCTAGGATGAGCGGGACAGGGGGCACGATGCCCCAGCATTTT | CSARMSGTGGTMPQHF | many | TRBV20-1 | TRBD1 | TRBJ1-5
TGTGCCAGCAGCCTTGGACGGGGCAATCAGCCCCAGCATTTT | CASSLGRGNQPQHF | many | TRBV11-2 | . | TRBJ1-5
TGTGCCGGTTCCAGCGGGACAGGGGTCCAAGAGACCCAGTACTTC | CAGSSGTGVQETQYF | . | TRBV5-4 | TRBD1 | TRBJ2-5
TGTGCCACCAGTGATTCTAGCTACGAGCAGTACTTC | CATSDSSYEQYF | many | TRBV24-1 | . | TRBJ2-7
TGTGCCAGCTCAGAGCGAGGGTTTGATGAGCAGTTCTTC | CASSERGFDEQFF | many | TRBV18 | . | TRBJ2-1
TGCGCCAGCAGCTTGCAGCGGGACAGGGGTGGCTACACCTTC | CASSLQRDRGGYTF | many | TRBV5-1 | TRBD1 | TRBJ1-2
TGTGCCAGCAGCTTAGCTCCGTTTACAGATACGCAGTATTTT | CASSLAPFTDTQYF | . | TRBV11-2 | . | TRBJ2-3
TGTGCCTGGAGTGCCCTTGGACCAGACCCTCAGCCCCAGCATTTT | CAWSALGPDPQPQHF | . | TRBV30 | . | TRBJ1-5
TGCGCCAGCAGCTTGGGGACAGGGGGCGAGACCCAGTACTTC | CASSLGTGGETQYF | many | TRBV5-1 | TRBD1 | TRBJ2-5
TGTGCCAGCAGCCCCGGAGTTCTGGGGAATGAGCAGTTCTTC | CASSPGVLGNEQFF | many | TRBV3-1 | . | TRBJ2-1